This entry concerns a single TCR beta chain. Authors' methods: Reference gene primer amplification in the assay estimated nucleated cell counts. Profiled with immunoSEQ multiplex PCR; TCRdb holds only in-frame clones, not every one. The V and J calls and clone size come from that table; D and trimming were worked out from the DNA. The top ten clones hold less than 15% of a sample with 200,000 to 250,000 clones, nearly 90% of them seen once. This entry is derived from a study of blood T cell repertoires in COVID-19. Study overall: Acute and convalescent COVID-19 samples came from the United States, Italy and Spain. PBMCs, B-cell-depleted T cells, or T cells were the source of the cDNA or gDNA that made up the material.

Specimen: peripheral blood. The sequence was obtained from a woman between 18 and 30 years old who had recovered from COVID-19.

The CDR3 nucleotides read TGTGCCTGGAGTGTTCTTCGGGGAGGCTACACCTTC. Its protein product is CAWSVLRGGYTF. This chain connects TRBV30 to TRBJ1-2; unclear D gene. This CDR3 region has 12 residues. Deletions cut 0 bases from V and 8 bases from J, with 10 bases between. Per the germline V gene, CDR1 is GTSNPN and CDR2 is SVGIG (reference sequence).